These 23 T cell receptor beta chains came from one sample sequenced in a study of shared T cell receptors in the human thymus. Profiled with immunoSEQ multiplex PCR; TCRdb holds only in-frame clones, not every one. The data contain about 660,000 clones, roughly 88% of them seen just once; the ten biggest clones take up 0.0095% to 0.012%. These data were likewise used in another study, on human thymus T cells.

Sequencing was carried out using thymocytes. Source of these receptors: a boy in the first two years of life with a congenital heart defect.

V gene TRBV19 combines with J gene TRBJ2-3, with D maybe TRBD2 (5 bases). The CDR3 has 14 residues. Trimming pared 7 bases from V and 2 bases from J, leaving 13 bases between. From germline, CDR1 is LNHDA and CDR2 SQIVND (reference sequence). The CDR3: CASTLDRDTDTQYF. CDR3 DNA: TGTGCCAGTACCCTTGACCGGGACACAGATACGCAGTATTTT.

CDR3 residues: CASSEEGSSGRNSYEQYF. The CDR3 nucleotides are TGTGCCAGCAGTGAAGAGGGGTCTAGCGGGAGGAACTCCTACGAGCAGTACTTC. The V gene is TRBV25-1, the J gene TRBJ2-7; 11 nucleotides match TRBD2. CDR3 size: 18 residues. The germline V gene has CDR1 MGHDK and CDR2 SYGVNS. Losses at the gene ends were 2 bases for V and 0 bases for J; bases not matched to a gene: 9.

The chain joins TRBV5-8 to TRBJ2-1; a possible D gene is TRBD2 (5 bases). Germline loops: CDR1 SGHTS, CDR2 YDEGEE. The CDR3 has 14 residues. Between the trimmed V and J ends, which lost 0 bases and 4 bases, there was a span of 8 bases. In DNA, the CDR3 is TGTGCCAGCAGCTTGGAGCGGTTTTACAATGAGCAGTTCTTC. Protein product: CASSLERFYNEQFF.

The chain carries TRBV5-5 and TRBJ2-5, with 7 bases matching TRBD2. This CDR3 has 15 residues. V shed 5 bases, J shed 1 base, and the junction held 8 bases outside the gene matches. From germline, CDR1 is SGHKS and CDR2 YYEKEE (reference sequence). As DNA, the CDR3 is TGTGCCAGCAGGGATCGTACTAGCGCCCAAGAGACCCAGTACTTC. Translating it yields CASRDRTSAQETQYF.

The chain employs TRBV7-7 and TRBJ2-5, with TRBD1 identical over 9 bases. Germline assignment: CDR1 SSHAT and CDR2 FNYEAQ (reference sequence). V dropped 5 bases and J dropped 5; count of bases not matched to a gene: 15. This CDR3 is 17 amino acids long. The CDR3 DNA reads as TGTGCCAGCAGCGTTGACGGAGGGGGACAGGGAAGGGAGACCCAGTACTTC. As protein: CASSVDGGGQGRETQYF.

The chain is built from TRBV7-2 and TRBJ2-2, with 7 bases identical to TRBD2. Losses at the gene ends were 4 bases for V and 7 bases for J; bases not matched to a gene: 21. The V gene's germline CDR1 is SGHTA and CDR2 FQGNSA. There are 19 residues in the CDR3. CDR3 amino acids: CASSSTIPKLAPRGGELFF. The CDR3 nucleotides are TGTGCCAGCAGCTCGACCATACCGAAACTAGCGCCGCGGGGCGGGGAGCTGTTTTTT.

This clone was seen once. The rearrangement uses TRBV6-1 and TRBJ2-3; D is perhaps TRBD1 (6 bases). The CDR3 loop spans 14 amino acids. The V gene's germline CDR1 is MNHNS and CDR2 SASEGT. Trimming took 6 bases from V and 6 from J, leaving 16 bases between them. CDR3 loop: CASRRQEVTDTQYF. As DNA, the CDR3 is TGTGCCAGCAGACGACAGGAGGTGACCGATACGCAGTATTTT.

The chain links TRBV25-1 to TRBJ1-5, with D tentatively TRBD1 (6 bases). Germline V gene sequence: CDR1 MGHDK, CDR2 SYGVNS. The CDR3 loop spans 14 amino acids. Trimming stripped 8 bases from V and 2 bases from J, with 13 bases between. The CDR3 is CASAGVGGNQPQHF. CDR3 nucleotides: TGTGCCAGCGCAGGGGTTGGGGGCAATCAGCCCCAGCATTTT.

This clone was seen just once. The genes are TRBV11-2 and TRBJ2-7, with TRBD2 matching over 11 bases. Looked up from germline, CDR1 is SGHAT and CDR2 is FQNNGV. CDR3 length equals 14 residues. J was trimmed by 3 bases and V by 5 bases; bases with no gene match: 3. The CDR3 spells CASSPGTSGYEQYF. The DNA for the CDR3 is TGTGCCAGCAGCCCCGGGACTAGCGGCTACGAGCAGTACTTC.

The chain uses TRBV11-1 and TRBJ2-7, with 10 bases identical to TRBD2. The V and J ends lost 5 bases and 2 bases, in that order; junction bases with no gene match: 9. This CDR3 spans 16 amino acids. Germline V gene data show CDR1 as SGHAT and CDR2 as FQDESV (reference sequence). The CDR3: CASSRRTSGNPYEQYF. CDR3 nucleotides: TGTGCCAGCAGCCGACGGACTAGCGGAAACCCCTACGAGCAGTACTTC.

The chain employs TRBV6-5 and TRBJ2-7; 10 nucleotides line up with TRBD2. This CDR3 is built from 14 residues. CDR1 is MNHEY, CDR2 SVGAGI, per germline. V was clipped by 6 bases and J by 3 bases; unmatched bases: 5. The CDR3 bases are TGTGCCAGCAGCCCTGGACTAGCGGACTACGAGCAGTACTTC. It translates to CASSPGLADYEQYF.

The CDR3 protein is CASSCTEKHQETQYF. In DNA form, the CDR3 reads TGTGCCAGCAGTTGCACAGAGAAGCACCAAGAGACCCAGTACTTC. This rearrangement joins TRBV27 to TRBJ2-5, with D unclear. Germline CDR1 MNHEY, CDR2 SMNVEV (reference sequence). Deletions cut 4 bases from V and 0 bases from J, with 12 bases between. The CDR3 totals 15 residues.

This chain links TRBV4-1 with TRBJ1-1, with D possibly TRBD1 on 6 matching bases. CDR1 and CDR2 from the germline V gene are MGHRA and YSYEKL. Trimming left V 1 base short and J 1 base short, with 13 bases between. The CDR3 has 16 residues. In DNA, the CDR3 is TGCGCCAGCAGCCAAGCGGCAGGGGCGACGAACACTGAAGCTTTCTTT. Encoded protein: CASSQAAGATNTEAFF.

This chain uses TRBV7-2 with TRBJ2-7; TRBD1 matches at 7 bases. In germline, CDR1 is SGHTA, CDR2 FQGNSA. Trimming took 5 bases from V and 3 from J; bases not matched to a gene: 10. CDR3 size: 15 residues. CDR3 bases: TGTGCCAGCAGCCCTGCCCCCGGGACAGTCTACGAGCAGTACTTC. It specifies CASSPAPGTVYEQYF.

J is TRBJ2-5 and V is TRBV7-9, with a possible D match to TRBD2 (6 bases). Germline CDR1 is SEHNR and CDR2 is FQNEAQ (reference sequence). Trimming removed 0 bases at V and 1 base at J, with 15 bases between. This CDR3 contains 17 residues. The CDR3 sequence is CASSLAYGTLPQETQYF. CDR3 DNA sequence: TGTGCCAGCAGCTTAGCCTATGGGACTTTACCCCAAGAGACCCAGTACTTC.

This clone came up once. The rearrangement links TRBV15 to TRBJ1-2; a possible D gene is TRBD1 (6 bases). Germline CDR1 and CDR2: LNHNV and YYDKDF (reference sequence). Trimming took 3 bases from V and 0 from J, leaving 11 bases between them. The CDR3 contains 15 residues. Here the CDR3 DNA reads TGTGCCACCAGCAGTGGGGGACATACTAACTATGGCTACACCTTC. It yields the protein CATSSGGHTNYGYTF.

This chain connects TRBV4-3 to TRBJ2-1; D not certain. The ends were cut back, 1 base at V and 8 bases at J, with 9 bases in the middle. CDR1 is LGHNA, CDR2 YSLEER, per germline. The CDR3 is 13 residues long. CDR3 sequence (DNA): TGCGCCAGCAGCCAAGCTGTGGGCGATGAGCAGTTCTTC. Translation: CASSQAVGDEQFF.

V gene TRBV11-2 combines with J gene TRBJ2-5; the D is unclear. The CDR3 consists of 19 residues. Germline loops: CDR1 SGHAT, CDR2 FQNNGV. V was cut by 0 bases and J by 2 bases, with 22 bases left in between. The chain's CDR3 is CASSLEVVAEPPTQETQYF. For the CDR3, the DNA is TGTGCCAGCAGCTTAGAAGTGGTTGCAGAACCCCCGACACAAGAGACCCAGTACTTC.

A single count supports this clone. The gene calls are TRBV27 and TRBJ1-1, with D possibly TRBD1 on 6 matching bases. V was shortened by 6 bases and J by 0 bases, with 14 bases between the two germline ends. The V gene's germline CDR1 is MNHEY and CDR2 SMNVEV (reference sequence). The CDR3 is 15 residues long. DNA of the CDR3: TGTGCCAGCAGGGGGGCGCCCCTAATGAACACTGAAGCTTTCTTT. Its translation: CASRGAPLMNTEAFF.

The gene calls are TRBV29-1 and TRBJ2-1; tentatively, D is TRBD2 (7 bases). This CDR3 is built from 13 residues. Per germline, CDR1 SQVTM and CDR2 ANQGSEA. Trimming cost V 4 bases and J 5 bases, with 12 bases left between them. CDR3 sequence (DNA): TGCAGCGTTGTTCTGGGGGGGCACAATGAGCAGTTCTTC. It translates to CSVVLGGHNEQFF.

This clone showed up just a few times. The chain links TRBV14 to TRBJ2-6; D remains unclear. The CDR3 is 15 amino acids. Germline V gene lookup returns CDR1 SGHDN and CDR2 FVKESK. Between the trimmed V and J ends, which lost 3 bases and 4 bases, there was a span of 10 bases. The CDR3 DNA reads TGTGCCAGCAGCCAGTCTCTCTCCGGGGCCAACGTCCTGACTTTC. It specifies CASSQSLSGANVLTF.

This chain links TRBV13 with TRBJ2-5, with TRBD1 matching 8 bases. V was clipped by 3 bases and J by 2 bases; unmatched bases: 5. The CDR3 has 15 residues. CDR1 is PRHDT and CDR2 is FYEKMQ in the germline V gene (reference sequence). CDR3 amino acids: CASSFFNRGQETQYF. As DNA, the CDR3 is TGTGCCAGCAGCTTTTTCAACAGGGGGCAAGAGACCCAGTACTTC.

Only a few counts were recorded for this clone. This sequence joins TRBV4-3 and TRBJ2-7; 10 positions agree with TRBD2. CDR1 LGHNA and CDR2 YSLEER come from the germline V gene. The CDR3 is made up of 17 amino acids. V gave up 0 bases and J gave up 2 bases; unmatched junction bases: 7. This CDR3 is CASSQDYSGRAPYEQYF. In DNA, the CDR3 is TGCGCCAGCAGCCAAGATTACAGCGGGAGGGCTCCCTACGAGCAGTACTTC.